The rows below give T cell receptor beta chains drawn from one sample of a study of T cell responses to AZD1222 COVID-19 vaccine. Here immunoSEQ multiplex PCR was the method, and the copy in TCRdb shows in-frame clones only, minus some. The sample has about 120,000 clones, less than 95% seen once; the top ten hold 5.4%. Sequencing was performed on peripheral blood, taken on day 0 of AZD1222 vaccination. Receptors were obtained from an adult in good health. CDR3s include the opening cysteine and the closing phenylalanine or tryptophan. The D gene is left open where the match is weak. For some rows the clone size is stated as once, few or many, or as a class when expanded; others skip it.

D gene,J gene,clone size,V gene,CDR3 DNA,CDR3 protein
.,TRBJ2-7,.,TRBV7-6,TGTGCCAGCAGCTCCCTGCCGGGGCCGGAGCAGTACTTC,CASSSLPGPEQYF
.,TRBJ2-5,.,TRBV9,TGTGCCAGCAGCGTAGAATCAAAAGAGACCCAGTACTTC,CASSVESKETQYF
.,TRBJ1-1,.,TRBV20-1,TGCAGTGCTAGTTATGGGTTTAGGATCGAAGCTTTCTTT,CSASYGFRIEAFF
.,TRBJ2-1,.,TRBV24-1,TGTGCCACCAGTAAGCCCCCGGGAGTGAGGCAGGAGCAGTTCTTC,CATSKPPGVRQEQFF
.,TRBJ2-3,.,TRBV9,TGTGCCAGCAGCCCCATGGGAGATACGCAGTATTTT,CASSPMGDTQYF
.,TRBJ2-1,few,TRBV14,TGTGCCAGCAGCCCGGGACGGGAGCAGTTCTTC,CASSPGREQFF
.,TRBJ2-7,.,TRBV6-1,TGTGCCAGCAGTGAACGCCAGGCGCGGGATGGGCAGTACTTC,CASSERQARDGQYF
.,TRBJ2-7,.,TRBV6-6,TGTGCCAGCAATATGGCGGGGTCCGAGCAGTACTTC,CASNMAGSEQYF
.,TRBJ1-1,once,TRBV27,TGTGCCAGCAGCCCCCGGGACAATAGAGGCCCTGAAGCTTTCTTT,CASSPRDNRGPEAFF
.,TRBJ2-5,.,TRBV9,TGTGCCAGCAGCGTAGGAACGGCGGACCAAGAGACCCAGTACTTC,CASSVGTADQETQYF
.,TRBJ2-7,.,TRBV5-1,TGCGCCAGCAGCGTAGGACCGGTAGGCTACGAGCAGTACTTC,CASSVGPVGYEQYF
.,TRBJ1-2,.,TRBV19,TGTGCCAGTAGTATTGCCAGGGGAGACTATGGCTACACCTTC,CASSIARGDYGYTF
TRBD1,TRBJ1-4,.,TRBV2,TGTGCCAGCAGAGGGACAGCTGAAAAACTGTTTTTT,CASRGTAEKLFF
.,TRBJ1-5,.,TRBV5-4,TGTGCCAGCAGCTTGGATCCCCAGCAGCCCCAGCATTTT,CASSLDPQQPQHF
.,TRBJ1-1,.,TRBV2,TGTGCCAGCAGTGAAGACCGCGCAACTGAAGCTTTCTTT,CASSEDRATEAFF
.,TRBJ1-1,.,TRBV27,TGTGCCACGTCGCGAGGAACTGAAGCTTTCTTT,CATSRGTEAFF
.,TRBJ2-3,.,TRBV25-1,TGTGCCAGCAGTGACACCATGGAGCCAACAGATACGCAGTATTTT,CASSDTMEPTDTQYF
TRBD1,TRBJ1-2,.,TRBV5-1,TGCGCCAGCAGCCTAGGGACAGGGGGCGACCGAGGCGGCTACACCTTC,CASSLGTGGDRGGYTF
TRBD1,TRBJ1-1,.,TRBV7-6,TGTGCCAGCAGCCGACAGGGGTCGAACACTGAAGCTTTCTTT,CASSRQGSNTEAFF
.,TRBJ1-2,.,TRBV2,TGTGCCAGCAGTGGGGCTAACTATGGCTACACCTTC,CASSGANYGYTF
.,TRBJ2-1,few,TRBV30,TGTGCCTGGAGAGGACTTAGCTCCTACAATGAGCAGTTCTTC,CAWRGLSSYNEQFF
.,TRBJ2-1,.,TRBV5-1,TGCGCCAGCAGCTTGGAGGATCCCTGGAGTGAGCAGTTCTTC,CASSLEDPWSEQFF
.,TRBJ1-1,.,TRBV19,TGTGCCAGTAGTAGGGAGCCGGGAGTGGCTTTCTTT,CASSREPGVAFF
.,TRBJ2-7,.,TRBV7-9,TGTGCCAGCAGCTCCGGCTGGGCGACCTACGAGCAGTACTTC,CASSSGWATYEQYF
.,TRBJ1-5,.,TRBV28,TGTGCCAGCAGTTTAGGGGGGGGAGGGCCCCAGCATTTT,CASSLGGGGPQHF
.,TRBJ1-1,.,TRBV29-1,TGCAGCGCCGAAGACCCAGGGGCCGGGACTGAAGCTTTCTTT,CSAEDPGAGTEAFF
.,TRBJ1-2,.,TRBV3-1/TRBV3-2,TGTGCCAGCAGCCAAGATCTTGAAGGCTACACCTTC,CASSQDLEGYTF
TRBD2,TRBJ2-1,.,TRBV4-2,TGTGCCAGCAGGCTAGCGGGAGGGTCCTCCTACAATGAGCAGTTCTTC,CASRLAGGSSYNEQFF
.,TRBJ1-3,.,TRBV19,TGTGCCAGTAGTATCGACGGTTCTGGAAACACCATATATTTT,CASSIDGSGNTIYF
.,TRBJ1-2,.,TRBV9,TGTGCCAGCAGCGTACAGGATGGGGGCTATGGCTACACCTTC,CASSVQDGGYGYTF